This T cell receptor beta chain was captured by sequencing in a study of graft-versus-host responses after intestinal transplantation. Study-level points and caveats: After transplant, early declines in HvG clones were associated with peak levels of circulating GvH clones. Subjects displaying graft-donor T cell macrochimerism possessed elevated graft-versus-host to host-versus-graft clonal ratios inside allografts.

Sequencing used immunoSEQ multiplex PCR; TCRdb keeps in-frame clones, though not all of them. Of around 97,000 clones in the sample, more than 85% were seen once. A note on this clone: The antigen remains unidentified.

Germline V CDR1 and CDR2: SGHVS, FQNEAQ. V shed 5 bases and J shed 4 bases, with 14 bases lying between them. The CDR3 sequence is 14 residues long. The TCR was taken from a human donor who received an intestinal transplant. The sequences come from unstimulated CD8+ T cells sorted from spleen or lymph node cells, collected before intestinal transplant. The V and J genes are TRBV7-8 and TRBJ1-1; D is possibly TRBD1 (5 bases). The DNA for the CDR3 is TGTGCCAGCAGCCCCGGCGGGGCGCCCACTGAAGCTTTCTTT. Amino acid sequence: CASSPGGAPTEAFF.